These T cell receptor beta chains were read from a single sample in a study of blood T cell repertoires in COVID-19. Here immunoSEQ multiplex PCR was the method, and the copy in TCRdb shows in-frame clones only, minus some. Of some 400,000 clones in the sample, approximately 86% were seen once. Input material: peripheral blood. The receptors stem from a human donor in a cohort sampled during active COVID-19. Both conserved end residues are part of each CDR3. Each record gives: clone size, J gene, V gene, D gene, CDR3 DNA, CDR3 protein. D genes are given only for firm matches. The listing skips clone size in some rows; elsewhere it reads once, few, many or a size class.

>-|TRBJ1-2|TRBV4-2|-
TGTGCCAGTAGCCGGGACAATGGTTTGGGCTACACCTTC
CASSRDNGLGYTF
>-|TRBJ1-3|TRBV7-9|-
TGTGCCAGCAGCTTAAGCGGGGAGGGTGGAAACACCATATATTTT
CASSLSGEGGNTIYF
>-|TRBJ1-1|TRBV5-1|TRBD1
TGCGCCAGCAGCCTACCAACAGGGGACACTGAAGCTTTCTTT
CASSLPTGDTEAFF
>-|TRBJ2-5|TRBV5-5|TRBD1
TGTGCCAGCGGAGACAGGGTCGTAGAGACCCAGTACTTC
CASGDRVVETQYF
>-|TRBJ2-5|TRBV3-1/TRBV3-2|-
TGTGCCAGCAGCCAAGTCTCGGGGGAGACCCAGTACTTC
CASSQVSGETQYF
>-|TRBJ1-5|TRBV6-5|TRBD1
TGTGCCAGCGTACAGGGGAATAGCAATCAGCCCCAGCATTTT
CASVQGNSNQPQHF
>-|TRBJ2-5|TRBV11-2|-
TGTGCCAGCCGCTGGGGTAGGAGGGTCTCGGGGTCACAAGAGACCCAGTACTTC
CASRWGRRVSGSQETQYF
>-|TRBJ2-1|TRBV7-9|TRBD1
TGTGCCAGCAGCTTAGTCGGGACAGGGGTCTTGAGCTCCTACAATGAGCAGTTCTTC
CASSLVGTGVLSSYNEQFF
>-|TRBJ2-3|TRBV3-1/TRBV3-2|TRBD1
TGTGCCAGCAGCCAAGCCTGGGGAAACAGGGGGACAGATACGCAGTATTTT
CASSQAWGNRGTDTQYF
>once|TRBJ2-5|TRBV3-1/TRBV3-2|TRBD1
TGTGCCAGCAGCCCGACAGGGGTCTCCCAAGAGACCCAGTACTTC
CASSPTGVSQETQYF
>-|TRBJ2-7|TRBV4-2|-
TGTGCCAGCAGCCAAGAGGGACTTTCCGAGCAGTACTTC
CASSQEGLSEQYF
>-|TRBJ2-3|TRBV30|-
TGTGCCTGGGGACGAGGAAGTGAAGGAGATACGCAGTATTTT
CAWGRGSEGDTQYF
>-|TRBJ1-4|TRBV12-3/TRBV12-4|-
TGTGCCAGCAGTAGGGGGAAGAGTGAAAAACTGTTTTTT
CASSRGKSEKLFF
>-|TRBJ2-2|TRBV10-3|-
TGTGCCATCAGTGTCAGGGGTGACGGGGAGCTGTTTTTT
CAISVRGDGELFF
>many|TRBJ1-5|TRBV7-3|-
TGTGCCAGCAGCCTTCAGCCCCAGCATTTT
CASSLQPQHF
>-|TRBJ2-3|TRBV2|TRBD2
TGTGCCAGCAGGGGGGGGAAGACAGTTATGATTACGACTAGCACAGATACGCAGTATTTT
CASRGGKTVMITTSTDTQYF
>-|TRBJ1-2|TRBV7-9|-
TGTGCCAGCAGATTTATGGGGCGGACTAACTATGGCTACACCTTC
CASRFMGRTNYGYTF
>-|TRBJ1-2|TRBV7-9|TRBD1
TGTGCCAGCAGCTTAGCTGGGACAGGGGATGGCTACACCTTC
CASSLAGTGDGYTF
>-|TRBJ2-3|TRBV4-1|-
TGCGCCAGCAGCCGGACAGCCACAGATACGCAGTATTTT
CASSRTATDTQYF
>-|TRBJ1-2|TRBV9|-
TGTGCCAGCAGCGTAGGTCTGAACTATGGCTACACCTTC
CASSVGLNYGYTF
>-|TRBJ2-3|TRBV28|-
TGTGCCAGCAGTCCCACTCCTAGCGACCAGTATTTT
CASSPTPSDQYF
>-|TRBJ2-1|TRBV19|TRBD2
TGTGCCAGTAGTGGGCTAGCGGGGGTGGGAAATGAGCAGTTCTTC
CASSGLAGVGNEQFF
>-|TRBJ2-3|TRBV10-3|-
TGTGCCATCAGTGATCGCGAGGCAGGCGGAGGTACGCAGTATTTT
CAISDREAGGGTQYF
>-|TRBJ1-4|TRBV2|TRBD1
TGTGCCAGCAGTGAAGCGGGGACAGGGAGGGAAAAACTGTTTTTT
CASSEAGTGREKLFF
>-|TRBJ2-7|TRBV6-2/TRBV6-3|TRBD1
TGTGCCAGCAGTTACGAAATAGGGGGCCCACCTGGCGAGCAGTACTTC
CASSYEIGGPPGEQYF
>once|TRBJ2-7|TRBV27|TRBD2
TGTGCCAGCAGTAAACTAGCGGGGGCCTACGAGCAGTACTTC
CASSKLAGAYEQYF
>-|TRBJ1-4|TRBV19|TRBD1
TGTGCCAGTAGTAGGAGGACAGGGGGCAACGAAAAACTGTTTTTT
CASSRRTGGNEKLFF
>once|TRBJ2-5|TRBV7-9|TRBD1
TGTGCCAGCAGCCACGACAGGGGGGAGACCCAGTACTTC
CASSHDRGETQYF
>-|TRBJ1-1|TRBV19|-
TGTGCCAGTAGCCCGACAGTGAACACTGAAGCTTTCTTT
CASSPTVNTEAFF
>-|TRBJ1-6|TRBV7-3|-
TGTGCCAGCAGCTTAACGGGGCGGAGCAATTCACCCCTCCACTTT
CASSLTGRSNSPLHF
>-|TRBJ2-3|TRBV7-9|TRBD2
TGTGCCAGCAGCTTAGGACTAGCGGGAGATCGCCCCACAGATACGCAGTATTTT
CASSLGLAGDRPTDTQYF
>-|TRBJ2-5|TRBV7-2|-
TGTGCCAGCAGCTCGCAGGGTGGGAGGAACCAAGAGACCCAGTACTTC
CASSSQGGRNQETQYF
>-|TRBJ2-3|TRBV28|TRBD2
TGTGCCAGCAGTCCTTGGCTAGCGGGGAGCACAGATACGCAGTATTTT
CASSPWLAGSTDTQYF
>-|TRBJ2-2|TRBV28|-
TGTGCCAGCAGTTGGACAATGGACCACACCGGGGAGCTGTTTTTT
CASSWTMDHTGELFF
>-|TRBJ1-3|TRBV28|-
TGTGCCAGCAGTGAGCAGGGCTCTGGAAACACCATATATTTT
CASSEQGSGNTIYF
>-|TRBJ1-6|TRBV28|TRBD1
TGTGCCAGCAGTCTCCGGGACAGCCCCAGCTCACCCCTCCACTTT
CASSLRDSPSSPLHF
>-|TRBJ1-2|TRBV7-6|TRBD1
TGTGCCAGCAGCTTATGGGACAGGCCTATTCGGGATGGCTACACCTTC
CASSLWDRPIRDGYTF
>-|TRBJ2-5|TRBV4-1|TRBD2
TGCGCCAGCAGCCCTATATTCCGGGACTACTTCCAGACCCAGTACTTC
CASSPIFRDYFQTQYF
>-|TRBJ2-3|TRBV7-3|TRBD2
TGTGCCAGCAGCTTAAACAGCGGGAGGGGGGTAGATACGCAGTATTTT
CASSLNSGRGVDTQYF
>-|TRBJ2-2|TRBV19|-
TGTGCCAGTAGTATCAGCAGGACGAACACCGGGGAGCTGTTTTTT
CASSISRTNTGELFF
>-|TRBJ2-1|TRBV30|-
TGTGCCTGGAACAGTCGGAATGAGCAGTTCTTC
CAWNSRNEQFF
>-|TRBJ2-2|TRBV11-2|-
TGTGCCAGCAGCTTAAGACCCCCGGGACTCAACACCGGGGAGCTGTTTTTT
CASSLRPPGLNTGELFF
>-|TRBJ2-3|TRBV2|TRBD2
TGTGCCAGCATCAGGACTCCTAGCGGGGTCACAGATACGCAGTATTTT
CASIRTPSGVTDTQYF
>-|TRBJ2-3|TRBV19|TRBD2
TGTGCCAGTAGTTTGCTCGAGACTAGCGGCACAGATACGCAGTATTTT
CASSLLETSGTDTQYF
>-|TRBJ1-2|TRBV9|-
TGTGCCAGCAGCGTAGGTGGCAGGAACTATGGCTACACCTTC
CASSVGGRNYGYTF
>-|TRBJ2-3|TRBV21-1|-
TGTGCCAGCAGCAGAGGGCAGGCGGGAGAATACCCAGATACGCAGTATTTT
CASSRGQAGEYPDTQYF
>-|TRBJ1-5|TRBV7-6|TRBD1
TGTGCCAGCAGCGCCGGGACAGGGAAATATAGCAATCAGCCCCAGCATTTT
CASSAGTGKYSNQPQHF
>-|TRBJ1-2|TRBV4-1|-
TGCGCCAGCAGCCAACCCTTCGTCGGGAACTATGGCTACACCTTC
CASSQPFVGNYGYTF
>-|TRBJ2-5|TRBV3-1/TRBV3-2|-
TGTGCCAGCAGCCAACTTAGTCAAGAGACCCAGTACTTC
CASSQLSQETQYF
>-|TRBJ2-1|TRBV3-1/TRBV3-2|TRBD2
TGTGCCAGCAGCCTAGCGGGGGGGAGCTCCTACAATGAGCAGTTCTTC
CASSLAGGSSYNEQFF
>once|TRBJ1-4|TRBV25-1|-
TGTGCCAGCAGTGTCGCCCGGGGGGAAAAACTGTTTTTT
CASSVARGEKLFF
>-|TRBJ2-1|TRBV9|TRBD2
TGTGCCAGCAGCAGGGGAGGGGACAATGAGCAGTTCTTC
CASSRGGDNEQFF
>-|TRBJ2-5|TRBV7-2|TRBD2
TGTGCCAGCAGCTTAATCGGAGCGGGACTCTCAAGGACCCAGTACTTC
CASSLIGAGLSRTQYF
>few|TRBJ1-1|TRBV2|-
TGTGCCAGCAGTCTCCAGGGGTTCGACACTGAAGCTTTCTTT
CASSLQGFDTEAFF
>once|TRBJ1-4|TRBV7-2|-
TGTGCCAGCAGCCTCAAGACCGGGTTCGGAGAAAAACTGTTTTTT
CASSLKTGFGEKLFF
>-|TRBJ1-1|TRBV7-2|-
TGTGCCAGCAGCCTAGAGGGAGCTATTGGGAACACTGAAGCTTTCTTT
CASSLEGAIGNTEAFF
>-|TRBJ1-1|TRBV2|-
TGTGCCAGCACAGAGAACACTGAAGCTTTCTTT
CASTENTEAFF
>-|TRBJ1-5|TRBV23-1|TRBD1
TGCGCCAGCATCGATCCTAGACAGGGGGCTCATCAGCCCCAGCATTTT
CASIDPRQGAHQPQHF
>once|TRBJ1-1|TRBV2|TRBD1
TGTGCCAGCAGTGTGGAGGCAGGGGGCCGCACTGAAGCTTTCTTT
CASSVEAGGRTEAFF
>-|TRBJ1-5|TRBV9|TRBD1
TGTGCCAGCAGCGTAGGGACAGGGGACGCTCAGCCCCAGCATTTT
CASSVGTGDAQPQHF